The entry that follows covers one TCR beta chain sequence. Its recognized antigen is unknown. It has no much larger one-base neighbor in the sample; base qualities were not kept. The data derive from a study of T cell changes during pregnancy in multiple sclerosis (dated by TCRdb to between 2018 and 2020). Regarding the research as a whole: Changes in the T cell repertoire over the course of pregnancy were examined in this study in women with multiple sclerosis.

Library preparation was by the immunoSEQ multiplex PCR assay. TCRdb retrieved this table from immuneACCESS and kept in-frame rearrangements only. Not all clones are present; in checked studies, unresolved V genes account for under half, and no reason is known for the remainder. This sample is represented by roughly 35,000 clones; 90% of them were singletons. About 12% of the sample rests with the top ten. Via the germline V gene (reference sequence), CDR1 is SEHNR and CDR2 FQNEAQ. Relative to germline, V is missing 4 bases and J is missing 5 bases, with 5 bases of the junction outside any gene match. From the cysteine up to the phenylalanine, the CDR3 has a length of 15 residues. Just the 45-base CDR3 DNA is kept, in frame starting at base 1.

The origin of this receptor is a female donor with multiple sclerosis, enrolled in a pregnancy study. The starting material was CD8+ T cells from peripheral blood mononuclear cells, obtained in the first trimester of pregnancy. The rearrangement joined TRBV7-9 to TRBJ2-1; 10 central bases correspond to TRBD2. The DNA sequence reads TGTGCCAGCAGCTGGCTAGCGGGAGTGGACAATGAGCAGTTCTTC. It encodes CASSWLAGVDNEQFF.